The clone carrying this T cell receptor beta chain was recorded at least ten times. Time point noted: persistent/refractory GD, antithyroid drugs over 5 years with positive TRAb. PBMC-derived RNA was used for the TCR library. These data belong to a study of regulatory T cells in long-lasting Graves disease. CDR3 regions were amplified by Arm-PCR using iRepertoire HTBI primers to build TCR beta libraries. A single record per CDR3 protein comes from TCRdb applying MiXCR to the multiplex PCR reads. The sample includes about 660,000 distinct CDR3 sequences, 25% to 30% of them seen just once. The CDR3 contains 13 residues. The V segment lost 4 bases and the J segment 8 bases; nucleotides outside the gene matches: 6.

This clonotype was obtained from a female donor with Graves disease. The starting material was peripheral blood mononuclear cells (PBMCs), obtained when the disease was refractory, from a patient treated with antithyroid drugs. This chain links TRBV12-3 or TRBV12-4 with TRBJ1-2; 8 bases map to TRBD1. The CDR3 region has the DNA TGTGCCAGCAGTTCGACAGGGGCACGGGGCTACACCTTC. Amino acid sequence: CASSSTGARGYTF.